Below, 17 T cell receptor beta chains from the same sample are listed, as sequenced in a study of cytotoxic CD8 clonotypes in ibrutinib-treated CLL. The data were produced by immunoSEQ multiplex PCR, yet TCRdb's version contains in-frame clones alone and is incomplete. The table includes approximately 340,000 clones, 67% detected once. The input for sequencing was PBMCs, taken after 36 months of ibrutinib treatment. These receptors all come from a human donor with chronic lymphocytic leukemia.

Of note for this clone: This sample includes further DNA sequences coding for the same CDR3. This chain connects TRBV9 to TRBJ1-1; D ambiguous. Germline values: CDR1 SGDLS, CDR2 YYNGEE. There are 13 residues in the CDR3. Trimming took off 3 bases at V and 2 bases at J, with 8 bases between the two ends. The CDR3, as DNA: TGTGCCAGCAGCGCCCGGGGTAACACTGAAGCTTTCTTT. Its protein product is CASSARGNTEAFF.

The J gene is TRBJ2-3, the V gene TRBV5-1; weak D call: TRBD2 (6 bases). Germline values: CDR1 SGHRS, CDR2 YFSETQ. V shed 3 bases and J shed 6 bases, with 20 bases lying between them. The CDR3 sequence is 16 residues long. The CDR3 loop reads CASSWTTGTSGDTQYF. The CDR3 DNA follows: TGCGCCAGCAGCTGGACAACCGGGACCAGCGGGGATACGCAGTATTTT.

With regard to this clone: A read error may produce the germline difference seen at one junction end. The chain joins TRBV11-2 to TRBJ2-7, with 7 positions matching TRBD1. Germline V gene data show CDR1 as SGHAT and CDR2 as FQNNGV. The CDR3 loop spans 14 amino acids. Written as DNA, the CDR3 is TGTGCCAGCACCTTAGGGACAGCAGACTACGAGCAGTACTTC. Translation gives CASTLGTADYEQYF.

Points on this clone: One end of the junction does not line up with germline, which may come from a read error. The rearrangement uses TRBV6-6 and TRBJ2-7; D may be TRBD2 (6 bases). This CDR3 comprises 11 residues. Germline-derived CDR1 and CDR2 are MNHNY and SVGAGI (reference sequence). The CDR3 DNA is TGTGCCAGCATTTCTCTGGCGGGGTTCCACTTC. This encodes CASISLAGFHF.

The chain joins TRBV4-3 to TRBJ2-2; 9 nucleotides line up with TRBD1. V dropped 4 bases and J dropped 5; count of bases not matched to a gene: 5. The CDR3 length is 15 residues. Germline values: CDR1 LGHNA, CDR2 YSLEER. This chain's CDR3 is CASSPPGQGTGELFF. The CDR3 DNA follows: TGCGCCAGCAGCCCGCCGGGACAGGGAACCGGGGAGCTGTTTTTT.

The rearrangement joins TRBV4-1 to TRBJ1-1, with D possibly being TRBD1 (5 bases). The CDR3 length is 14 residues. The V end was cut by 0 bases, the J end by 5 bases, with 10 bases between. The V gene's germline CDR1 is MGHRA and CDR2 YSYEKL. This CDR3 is CASSQEDWGTEAFF. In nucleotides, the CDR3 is TGCGCCAGCAGCCAAGAGGATTGGGGGACTGAAGCTTTCTTT.

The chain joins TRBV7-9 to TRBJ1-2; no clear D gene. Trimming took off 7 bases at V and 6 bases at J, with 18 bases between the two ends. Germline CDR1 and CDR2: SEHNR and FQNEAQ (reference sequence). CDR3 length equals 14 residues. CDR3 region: CASTPSGGGNGYTF. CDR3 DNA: TGTGCCAGCACCCCTTCCGGAGGAGGAAATGGCTACACCTTC.

Written as DNA, the CDR3 is TGTGCCAGCAGCACTCAACAGGGGGCGCGGACTGAAGCTTTCTTT. This encodes CASSTQQGARTEAFF. V is TRBV9 and J is TRBJ1-1, with TRBD1 matching over 9 bases. This CDR3 is 15 amino acids long. Germline V gene data show CDR1 as SGDLS and CDR2 as YYNGEE. The V segment lost 4 bases and the J segment 5 bases; nucleotides outside the gene matches: 9.

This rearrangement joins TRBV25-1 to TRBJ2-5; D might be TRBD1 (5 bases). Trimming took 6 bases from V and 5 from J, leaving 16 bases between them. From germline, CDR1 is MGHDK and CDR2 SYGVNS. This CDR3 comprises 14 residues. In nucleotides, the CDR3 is TGTGCCAGCAGATACCAGGGTTACTGGGAGACCCAGTACTTC. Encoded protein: CASRYQGYWETQYF.

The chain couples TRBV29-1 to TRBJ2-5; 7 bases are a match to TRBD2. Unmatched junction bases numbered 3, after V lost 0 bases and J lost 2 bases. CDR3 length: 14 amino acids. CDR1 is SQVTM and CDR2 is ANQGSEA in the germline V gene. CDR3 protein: CSVEDSGGQETQYF. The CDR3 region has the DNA TGCAGCGTTGAAGATTCGGGAGGTCAAGAGACCCAGTACTTC.

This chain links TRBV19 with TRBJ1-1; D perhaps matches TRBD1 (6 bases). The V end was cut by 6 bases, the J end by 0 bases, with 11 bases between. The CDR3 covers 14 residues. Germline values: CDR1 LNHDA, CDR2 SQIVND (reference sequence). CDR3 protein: CASRNREMNTEAFF. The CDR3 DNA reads TGTGCCAGTAGAAACAGGGAAATGAACACTGAAGCTTTCTTT.

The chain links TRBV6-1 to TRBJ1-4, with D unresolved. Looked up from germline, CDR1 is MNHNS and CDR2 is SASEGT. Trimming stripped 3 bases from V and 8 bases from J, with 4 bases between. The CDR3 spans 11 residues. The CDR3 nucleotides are TGTGCCAGCAGTGATGGAGAAAAACTGTTTTTT. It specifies CASSDGEKLFF.

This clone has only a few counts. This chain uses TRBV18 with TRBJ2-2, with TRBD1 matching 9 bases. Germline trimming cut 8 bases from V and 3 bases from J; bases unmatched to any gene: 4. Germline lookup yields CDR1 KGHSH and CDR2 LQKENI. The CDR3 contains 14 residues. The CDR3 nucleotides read TGTGCCAGCAGGACAGGGGCGGACACCGGGGAGCTGTTTTTT. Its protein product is CASRTGADTGELFF.

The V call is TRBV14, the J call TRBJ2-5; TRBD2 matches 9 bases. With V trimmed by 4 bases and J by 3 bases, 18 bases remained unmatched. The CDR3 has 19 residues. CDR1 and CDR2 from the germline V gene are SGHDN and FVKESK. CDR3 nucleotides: TGTGCCAGCAGCCGCCGACCCCTTTTCGCGGGAGGGGCTGAAGAGACCCAGTACTTC. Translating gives CASSRRPLFAGGAEETQYF.

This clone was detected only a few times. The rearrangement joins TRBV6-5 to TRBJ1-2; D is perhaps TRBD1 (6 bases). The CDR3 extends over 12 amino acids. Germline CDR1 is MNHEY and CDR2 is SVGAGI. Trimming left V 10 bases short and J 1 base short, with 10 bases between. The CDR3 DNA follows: TGTGCCACCGGACAGAATAACTATGGCTACACCTTC. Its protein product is CATGQNNYGYTF.

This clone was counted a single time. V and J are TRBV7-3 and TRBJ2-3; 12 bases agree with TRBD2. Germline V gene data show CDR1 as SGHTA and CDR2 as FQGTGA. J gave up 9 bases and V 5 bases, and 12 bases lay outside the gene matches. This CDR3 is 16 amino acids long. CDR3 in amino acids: CASSLRLAGVNSTQYF. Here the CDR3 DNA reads TGTGCCAGCAGCCTAAGACTAGCGGGAGTCAATTCCACGCAGTATTTT.

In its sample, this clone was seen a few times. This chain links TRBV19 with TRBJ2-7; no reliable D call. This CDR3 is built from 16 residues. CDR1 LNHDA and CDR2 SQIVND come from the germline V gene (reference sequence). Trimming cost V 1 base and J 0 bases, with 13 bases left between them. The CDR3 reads CASSIGSGKNSYEQYF. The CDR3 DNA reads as TGTGCCAGTAGTATAGGCTCAGGCAAGAACTCCTACGAGCAGTACTTC. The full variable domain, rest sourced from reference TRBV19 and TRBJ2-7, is DGGITQSPKYLFRKEGQNVTLSCEQNLNHDAMYWYRQDPGQGLRLIYYSQIVNDFQKGDIAEGYSVSREKKESFPLTVTSAQKNPTAFYLCASSIGSGKNSYEQYFGPGTRLTVT.